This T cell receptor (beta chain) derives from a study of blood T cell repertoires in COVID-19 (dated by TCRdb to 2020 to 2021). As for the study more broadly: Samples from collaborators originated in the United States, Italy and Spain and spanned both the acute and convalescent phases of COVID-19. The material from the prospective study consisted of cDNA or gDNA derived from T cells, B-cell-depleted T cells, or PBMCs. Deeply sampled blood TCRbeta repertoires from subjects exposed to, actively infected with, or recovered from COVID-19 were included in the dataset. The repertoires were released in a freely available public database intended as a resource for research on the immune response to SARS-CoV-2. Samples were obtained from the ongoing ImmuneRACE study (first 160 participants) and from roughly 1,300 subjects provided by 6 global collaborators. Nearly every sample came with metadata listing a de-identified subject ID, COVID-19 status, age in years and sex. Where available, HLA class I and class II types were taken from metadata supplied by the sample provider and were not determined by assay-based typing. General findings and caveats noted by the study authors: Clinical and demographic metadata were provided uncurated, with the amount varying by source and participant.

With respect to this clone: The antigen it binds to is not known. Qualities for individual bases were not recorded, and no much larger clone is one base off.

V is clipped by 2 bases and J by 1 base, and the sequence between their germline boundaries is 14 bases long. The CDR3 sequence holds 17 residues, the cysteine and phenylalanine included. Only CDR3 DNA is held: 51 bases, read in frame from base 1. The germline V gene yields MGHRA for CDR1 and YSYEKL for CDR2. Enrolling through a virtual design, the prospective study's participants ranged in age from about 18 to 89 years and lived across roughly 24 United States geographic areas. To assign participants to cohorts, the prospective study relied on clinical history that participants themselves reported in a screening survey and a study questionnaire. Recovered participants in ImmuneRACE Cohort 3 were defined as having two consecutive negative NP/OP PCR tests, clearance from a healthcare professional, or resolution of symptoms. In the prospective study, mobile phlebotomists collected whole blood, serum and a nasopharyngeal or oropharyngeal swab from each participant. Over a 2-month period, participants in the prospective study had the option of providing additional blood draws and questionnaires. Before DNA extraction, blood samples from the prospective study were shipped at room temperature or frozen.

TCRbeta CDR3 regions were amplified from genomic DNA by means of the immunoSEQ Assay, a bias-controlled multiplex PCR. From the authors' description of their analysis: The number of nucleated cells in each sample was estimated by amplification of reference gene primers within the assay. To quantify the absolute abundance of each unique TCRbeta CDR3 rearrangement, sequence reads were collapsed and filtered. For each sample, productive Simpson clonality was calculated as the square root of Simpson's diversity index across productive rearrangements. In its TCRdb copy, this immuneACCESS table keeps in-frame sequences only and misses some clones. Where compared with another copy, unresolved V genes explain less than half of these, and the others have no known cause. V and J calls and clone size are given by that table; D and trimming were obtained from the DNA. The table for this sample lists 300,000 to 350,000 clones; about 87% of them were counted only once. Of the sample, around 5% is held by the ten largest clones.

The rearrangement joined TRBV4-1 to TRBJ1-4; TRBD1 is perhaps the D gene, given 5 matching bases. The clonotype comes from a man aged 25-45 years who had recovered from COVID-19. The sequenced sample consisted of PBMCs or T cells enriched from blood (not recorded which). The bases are TGCGCCAGCAGCCAATTAGGCTCAGGGATAACTAATGAAAAACTGTTTTTT. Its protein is CASSQLGSGITNEKLFF.